One and the same sample provided the 8 T cell receptor beta chains below, sequenced in a study of control samples from healthy donors and cancer patients (dated by TCRdb to about 2020). Library preparation employed the immunoSEQ multiplex PCR assay. TCRdb took over this immuneACCESS table, retaining in-frame rearrangements with V and J assigned. Such tables are incomplete; in checked studies, under half of the missing clones stem from an unresolved V gene, and the remainder is unexplained. Recorded for this sample are approximately 94,000 clones; roughly 87% of them occurred a single time. The top ten clonotypes cover under 20% of the sample. Sample: blood. Receptor source: a woman aged 50 to 60 in good health.

V and J are TRBV9 and TRBJ1-2; TRBD1 matches at 7 bases. Germline V gene data show CDR1 as SGDLS and CDR2 as YYNGEE. V was pared by 3 bases and J by 7 bases, with 12 bases of the junction left unmatched. The CDR3 covers 15 residues. The CDR3 sequence: CASSGTTGVWSGYTF. The CDR3 bases are TGTGCCAGCAGCGGGACTACAGGGGTTTGGAGTGGCTACACCTTC.

The chain couples TRBV19 to TRBJ2-1, with D perhaps matching TRBD1 (6 bases). This CDR3 is built from 12 residues. The germline gives CDR1 LNHDA, CDR2 SQIVND (reference sequence). The chain's CDR3 is CATWTDYNEQFF. The DNA of the CDR3 is TGTGCGACCTGGACAGACTACAATGAGCAGTTCTTC.

The chain joins TRBV18 to TRBJ1-3, with D possibly TRBD1 on 6 matching bases. Trimming stripped 2 bases from V and 0 bases from J, with 8 bases between. Germline V CDR1 and CDR2: KGHSH, LQKENI. There are 15 residues in the CDR3. The CDR3: CASSPMDSSGNTIYF. The CDR3 DNA reads TGTGCCAGCTCACCAATGGACAGCTCTGGAAACACCATATATTTT.

This chain connects TRBV6-2 or TRBV6-3 to TRBJ2-1, with D uncertain. Germline CDR1 MNHEY, CDR2 SVGEGT. This CDR3 spans 12 amino acids. Trimming removed 6 bases from V and 7 bases from J, with 10 bases in between. CDR3 sequence: CASSLTRNEQFF. The CDR3 DNA follows: TGTGCCAGCAGCCTGACTCGGAATGAGCAGTTCTTC.

This chain joins TRBV7-2 and TRBJ1-2, with TRBD1 matching over 7 bases. V was pared by 4 bases and J by 7 bases, with 6 bases of the junction left unmatched. This CDR3 spans 13 amino acids. Germline V gives CDR1 SGHTA, CDR2 FQGNSA. Here the CDR3 DNA reads TGTGCCAGCAGCTCGACAGGGAGTGGTGGCTACACCTTC. This codes for CASSSTGSGGYTF.

This chain joins TRBV12-5 and TRBJ1-1; no clear D gene. The CDR3 loop spans 12 amino acids. V lost 4 bases and J 11 bases, leaving 14 bases between the germline ends. Germline V gene lookup returns CDR1 LGHNT and CDR2 FRNRAP. The CDR3 loop is CASGWAGVGAFF. As DNA, the CDR3 is TGTGCTAGTGGTTGGGCGGGAGTCGGGGCTTTCTTT.

The chain uses TRBV3-1 (or the pseudogene TRBV3-2) and TRBJ2-7; TRBD2 matches 8 bases. V shed 1 base, J shed 2 bases, and the junction held 7 bases outside the gene matches. CDR1 and CDR2 (germline): LGHDT, YNNKEL (reference sequence). This CDR3 contains 16 residues. CDR3 region: CASSQGPAGATYEQYV. CDR3 nucleotides: TGTGCCAGCAGCCAAGGTCCAGCGGGAGCCACCTACGAGCAGTACGTC.

The V gene is TRBV6-5, the J gene TRBJ1-5; TRBD1 matches at 8 bases. Germline values: CDR1 MNHEY, CDR2 SVGAGI. The V segment lost 4 bases and the J segment 7 bases; nucleotides outside the gene matches: 6. The CDR3 runs to 14 residues. In nucleotides, the CDR3 is TGTGCCAGCAGTTCCACAGGGGGTGACCAGCCCCAGCATTTT. It translates to CASSSTGGDQPQHF.